Listed here are 16 T cell receptor beta chains from one sample, sequenced in a study of control samples from healthy donors and cancer patients. Profiling relied on immunoSEQ multiplex PCR, and the TCRdb table lists in-frame clones only, not all of them. The sample includes hundreds of thousands of clones, more than 80% of them seen just once. The sequencing input was PBMCs. These receptors originate from a man between 40 and 49 years old with head and neck cancer.

The chain joins TRBV18 to TRBJ1-6, with a weak D call TRBD1 (5 bases). There are 14 residues in the CDR3. V was clipped by 3 bases and J by 5 bases, with 8 bases between them. Germline CDR1 reads KGHSH; CDR2 reads LQKENI. The CDR3 DNA reads as TGTGCCAGCTCACCTTCGACAGATAATTCACCCCTCCACTTT. Translated: CASSPSTDNSPLHF.

With respect to this clone: A junction end diverges from the germline sequence, so it may reflect a read error. V gene TRBV15 combines with J gene TRBJ2-5, with TRBD2 as a possible D gene (7 bases). CDR1 and CDR2 (germline): LNHNV, YYDKDF (reference sequence). This CDR3 is 14 amino acids long. The chain's CDR3 is CATSLGGAMETQNF. CDR3 coding DNA: TGTGCCACCAGCCTGGGGGGGGCGATGGAGACCCAGAACTTC.

The V call is TRBV7-9, the J call TRBJ1-2, with D unresolved. Germline CDR1 is SEHNR and CDR2 is FQNEAQ (reference sequence). This CDR3 has 17 amino acids. V was shortened by 5 bases and J by 0 bases, with 19 bases between the two germline ends. The chain's CDR3 is CASSPPLASSSNYGYTF. DNA of the CDR3: TGTGCCAGCAGCCCCCCGCTGGCCTCTAGTTCTAACTATGGCTACACCTTC.

V is TRBV5-1 and J is TRBJ2-1; D is uncertain. V was clipped by 5 bases and J by 1 base, with 16 bases between them. Germline values: CDR1 SGHRS, CDR2 YFSETQ. This CDR3 contains 16 residues. This CDR3 is CASSPSPGDSYNEQFF. The CDR3 bases are TGCGCCAGCAGTCCGTCACCCGGCGATTCCTACAATGAGCAGTTCTTC. The full variable domain, rest sourced from reference TRBV5-1 and TRBJ2-1, is KAGVTQTPRYLIKTRGQQVTLSCSPISGHRSVSWYQQTPGQGLQFLFEYFSETQRNKGNFPGRFSGRQFSNSRSEMNVSTLELGDSALYLCASSPSPGDSYNEQFFGPGTRLTVL.

The J gene is TRBJ2-7, the V gene TRBV29-1; 8 nucleotides line up with TRBD2. V lost 6 bases and J lost 0; bases outside the gene matches: 1. CDR1 and CDR2 from the germline V gene are SQVTM and ANQGSEA. The CDR3 extends over 12 amino acids. The CDR3 here is CSVGTSSYEQYF. The CDR3, as DNA: TGCAGCGTGGGGACTAGCTCCTACGAGCAGTACTTC.

The chain combines TRBV28 with TRBJ2-3; 12 bases match TRBD2. Looked up from germline, CDR1 is MDHEN and CDR2 is SYDVKM. Trimming took 3 bases from V and 0 from J; bases not matched to a gene: 7. The CDR3 spans 18 residues. Here the CDR3 DNA reads TGTGCCAGCAGTTTTTTAACTAGCGGGAGGACTAGCACAGATACGCAGTATTTT. It specifies CASSFLTSGRTSTDTQYF.

V is TRBV25-1 and J is TRBJ1-2; 7 bases agree with TRBD1. Germline CDR1 MGHDK, CDR2 SYGVNS. This CDR3 region has 14 residues. V lost 1 base and J lost 6; bases outside the gene matches: 5. The CDR3 region is CASSELGRGDGYTF. DNA of the CDR3: TGTGCCAGCAGTGAATTGGGCAGGGGGGATGGCTACACCTTC.

The chain recombines TRBV28 with TRBJ1-1; D is ambiguous. The CDR3 has 16 residues. The germline CDR1 and CDR2 sequences are MDHEN and SYDVKM. With 2 bases removed from V and 7 bases from J, the gap between germline ends came to 20 bases. In DNA, the CDR3 is TGTGCCAGCAGTTTACCCGGCCAGCGAGGCTCCTTTGAAGCTTTCTTT. It encodes CASSLPGQRGSFEAFF. Complete variable domain (other parts from reference TRBV28 and TRBJ1-1): DVKVTQSSRYLVKRTGEKVFLECVQDMDHENMFWYRQDPGLGLRLIYFSYDVKMKEKGDIPEGYSVSREKKERFSLILESASTNQTSMYLCASSLPGQRGSFEAFFGQGTRLTVV.

This sequence joins TRBV6-5 and TRBJ1-1, with 7 nucleotides matching TRBD1. The CDR3 spans 15 residues. The germline gives CDR1 MNHEY, CDR2 SVGAGI. The J segment lost 5 bases and the V segment lost 3 bases, leaving 9 bases of the junction unmatched. The CDR3 here is CASSYSEPGQTEAFF. DNA of the CDR3: TGTGCCAGCAGTTATTCGGAACCGGGACAGACTGAAGCTTTCTTT.

CDR3 region: CASSFTSNTGELFF. CDR3 sequence (DNA): TGTGCCAGCAGCTTTACTTCGAACACCGGGGAGCTGTTTTTT. The chain uses TRBV11-2 and TRBJ2-2; no firm D call. This CDR3 is 14 amino acids long. Between the trimmed V and J ends, which lost 3 bases and 0 bases, there was a span of 5 bases. Per germline, CDR1 SGHAT and CDR2 FQNNGV. The full variable domain, completed using reference TRBV11-2 and TRBJ2-2, is EAGVAQSPRYKIIEKRQSVAFWCNPISGHATLYWYQQILGQGPKLLIQFQNNGVVDDSQLPKDRFSAERLKGVDSTLKIQPAKLEDSAVYLCASSFTSNTGELFFGEGSRLTVL.

The V gene is TRBV3-1 (or the pseudogene TRBV3-2), the J gene TRBJ2-5; D remains unclear. Germline values: CDR1 LGHDT, CDR2 YNNKEL (reference sequence). This CDR3 is 15 amino acids long. V lost 0 bases and J lost 2, with 10 bases in between. CDR3 region: CASSQDKARQETQYF. CDR3 sequence (DNA): TGTGCCAGCAGCCAAGATAAGGCCAGACAAGAGACCCAGTACTTC.

The sample holds one count of this clone. The chain combines TRBV28 with TRBJ1-5, with 8 bases that match TRBD1. V shed 7 bases and J 3 bases; nucleotides not matched to a gene: 8. From germline, CDR1 is MDHEN and CDR2 SYDVKM. The CDR3 is 15 residues long. In DNA form, the CDR3 reads TGTGCCAGCATTTTTGACAGGGGAGTCAATCAGCCCCAGCATTTT. This gives the protein CASIFDRGVNQPQHF. Variable domain in full (rest from reference TRBV28 and TRBJ1-5): DVKVTQSSRYLVKRTGEKVFLECVQDMDHENMFWYRQDPGLGLRLIYFSYDVKMKEKGDIPEGYSVSREKKERFSLILESASTNQTSMYLCASIFDRGVNQPQHFGDGTRLSIL.

The chain couples TRBV30 to TRBJ2-7, with 9 bases aligning to TRBD1. V shed 0 bases and J 2 bases; nucleotides not matched to a gene: 5. The V gene's germline CDR1 is GTSNPN and CDR2 SVGIG (reference sequence). This CDR3 is 15 amino acids long. The CDR3 DNA reads TGTGCCTGGAGTGTCACAGGGGGCGGCCCCTACGAGCAGTACTTC. Its translation is CAWSVTGGGPYEQYF.

The gene calls are TRBV9 and TRBJ2-1; 12 nucleotides line up with TRBD2. Germline-derived CDR1 and CDR2 are SGDLS and YYNGEE. V lost 0 bases to trimming and J lost 7 bases; unmatched junction nucleotides: 5. This CDR3 comprises 16 residues. CDR3 residues: CASSVELAGGRNEQFF. CDR3 nucleotides: TGTGCCAGCAGCGTAGAACTAGCGGGAGGAAGGAATGAGCAGTTCTTC.

In DNA form, the CDR3 reads TGTGCCAGCAGCGTATCTAGTAGAGGGTTTGTGAATTCACCCCTCCACTTT. The encoded protein is CASSVSSRGFVNSPLHF. V is TRBV9 and J is TRBJ1-6; D gene unclear. The CDR3 length is 17 residues. Germline CDR1 reads SGDLS; CDR2 reads YYNGEE. V was trimmed by 1 base and J by 7 bases, leaving 18 bases between them.

The chain recombines TRBV11-1 with TRBJ1-6, with D maybe TRBD1 (6 bases). Trimming pared 8 bases from V and 7 bases from J, leaving 15 bases between. The germline V gene encodes CDR1 SGHAT and CDR2 FQDESV (reference sequence). The CDR3 is 14 amino acids. The CDR3 loop is CASATSGTNSPLHF. The CDR3 bases are TGTGCCAGCGCCACGTCGGGGACAAATTCACCCCTCCACTTT.